The subject of this entry is one TCR beta chain. This sample was taken from a study of blood T cell repertoires in COVID-19. The assay was immunoSEQ multiplex PCR, and TCRdb's table has in-frame clones only and misses some. The profile shows more than 75,000 clones, 85% to 90% of them singletons. The TCR comes from a woman in her 70s with acute or convalescent COVID-19. Specimen: peripheral blood.

The CDR3 DNA reads as TGTGCCAGCAGCCAGGGACTAGGGTCCTACAATGAGCAGTTCTTC. Amino acid sequence: CASSQGLGSYNEQFF. This sequence joins TRBV13 and TRBJ2-1; 8 positions agree with TRBD2. CDR1 is PRHDT, CDR2 FYEKMQ, per germline (reference sequence). The V and J ends lost 5 bases and 1 base, in that order; junction bases with no gene match: 4. The CDR3 is made up of 15 amino acids. The full variable domain, completed using reference TRBV13 and TRBJ2-1, is AAGVIQSPRHLIKEKRETATLKCYPIPRHDTVYWYQQGPGQDPQFLISFYEKMQSDKGSIPDRFSAQQFSDYHSELNMSSLELGDSALYFCASSQGLGSYNEQFFGPGTRLTVL.